The source of this T cell receptor (beta chain) is a study of blood T cell repertoires in COVID-19. Study summary: Donors in the United States, Italy and Spain gave samples during acute or convalescent COVID-19. The analysed material was cDNA or gDNA that came from T cells, B-cell-depleted T cells, or PBMCs.

Sequenced by immunoSEQ multiplex PCR; TCRdb stores in-frame clones only, minus some. The sample records tens of thousands of clones, about 74% being singletons. The V gene's germline CDR1 is KGHSH and CDR2 LQKENI. The CDR3 has 16 amino acids. Points on this clone: One end of the junction varies from germline; a read error may be responsible.

This receptor was identified in a human donor with acute or convalescent COVID-19. The donor label of this sample is uncertain. The rearrangement links TRBV18 to TRBJ2-7, with 11 bases that match TRBD2. Sequenced input: peripheral blood. The CDR3: CASSPQLLAGAGEQYF. Here the CDR3 DNA reads TGTGCCAGCTCTCCACAACTACTAGCGGGAGCCGGCGAGCAGTACTTC.